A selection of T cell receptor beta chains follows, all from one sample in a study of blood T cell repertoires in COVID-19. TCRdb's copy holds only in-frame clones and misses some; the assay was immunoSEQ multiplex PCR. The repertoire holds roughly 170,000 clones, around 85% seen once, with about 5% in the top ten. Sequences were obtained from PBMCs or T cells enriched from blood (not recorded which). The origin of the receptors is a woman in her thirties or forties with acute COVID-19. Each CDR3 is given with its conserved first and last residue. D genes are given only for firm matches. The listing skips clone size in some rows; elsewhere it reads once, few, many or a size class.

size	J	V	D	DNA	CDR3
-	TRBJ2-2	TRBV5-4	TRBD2	TGTGCCAGCAGCCAGAGCGGGAGTCGGTCCGGGGAGCTGTTTTTT	CASSQSGSRSGELFF
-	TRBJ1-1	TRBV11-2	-	TGTGCCAGCAGCCGGATGGGGGGGATGAACACTGAAGCTTTCTTT	CASSRMGGMNTEAFF
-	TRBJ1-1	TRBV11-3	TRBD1	TGTGCCAGCAGCTACGGGACAGGGGAGAACACTGAAGCTTTCTTT	CASSYGTGENTEAFF
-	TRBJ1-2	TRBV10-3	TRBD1	TGTGCCATCAGTGTCAATCCGGGACAGACTAACTATGGCTACACCTTC	CAISVNPGQTNYGYTF
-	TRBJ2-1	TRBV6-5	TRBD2	TGTGCCAGCAGTTACGTAGCGGGTTATGAGCAGTTCTTC	CASSYVAGYEQFF
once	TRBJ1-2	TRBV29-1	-	TGCAGCGTTGACGTGGCCGGGACATTCGGCTATGGCTACACCTTC	CSVDVAGTFGYGYTF
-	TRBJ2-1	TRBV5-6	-	TGTGCCAGCAGCCTTGGCAGGGGCGGTCCGTATTACAATGAGCAGTTCTTC	CASSLGRGGPYYNEQFF
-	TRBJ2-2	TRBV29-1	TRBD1	TGCAGCGTGGACCATCCGACAGGGGGCCCCGGGGAGCTGTTTTTT	CSVDHPTGGPGELFF
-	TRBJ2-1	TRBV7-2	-	TGTGCCAGCAGCGCGTCAAAGAATGAGCAGTTCTTC	CASSASKNEQFF
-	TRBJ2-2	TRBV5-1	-	TGCGCCAGCAGCGGTGGGCAGACGAACACCGGGGAGCTGTTTTTT	CASSGGQTNTGELFF
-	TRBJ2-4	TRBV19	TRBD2	TGTGCCAGTAGAAATCTAGCGGACGCCAAAAACATTCAGTACTTC	CASRNLADAKNIQYF
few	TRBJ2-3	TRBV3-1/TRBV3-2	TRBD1	TGTGCCAGCTCCAAGGGGACAGGAATGCGCACAGATACGCAGTATTTT	CASSKGTGMRTDTQYF
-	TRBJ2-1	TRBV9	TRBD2	TGTGCCAGCAGCCCTCGTAGCGGGACCTCCTACAATGAGCAGTTCTTC	CASSPRSGTSYNEQFF
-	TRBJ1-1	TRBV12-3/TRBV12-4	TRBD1	TGTGCCAGCATCCCTACAGGGGGAGCAGAAGCTTTCTTT	CASIPTGGAEAFF
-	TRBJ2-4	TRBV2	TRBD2	TGTGCCAGCAGTGATCTAGCGGCTCCCAAAAACATTCAGTACTTC	CASSDLAAPKNIQYF
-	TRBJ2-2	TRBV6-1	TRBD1	TGTGCCAGCAGCGAAGGGACAGCGAACACCGGGGAGCTGTTTTTT	CASSEGTANTGELFF
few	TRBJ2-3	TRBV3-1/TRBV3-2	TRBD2	TGTGCCAGCAGCCCGGGGGAGGTAGCGGGAGATACGCAGTATTTT	CASSPGEVAGDTQYF
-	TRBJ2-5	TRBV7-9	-	TGTGCCAGCGGCATCGCCGAGAGACAGGCCGGAGAGACCCAGTACTTC	CASGIAERQAGETQYF
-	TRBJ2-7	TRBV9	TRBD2	TGTGCCAGCAGCCCCCGACTAGCGGGAGAGGCGAGAGAGCAGTACTTC	CASSPRLAGEAREQYF
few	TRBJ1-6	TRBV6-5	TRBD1	TGTGCCAGCAGTTACTCGACTCAGGGGGCTCGATCACCCCTCCACTTT	CASSYSTQGARSPLHF
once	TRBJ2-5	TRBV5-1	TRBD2	TGCGCCAGCCGTCGGGGGGGGACAAAGTACCAAGAGACCCAGTACTTC	CASRRGGTKYQETQYF
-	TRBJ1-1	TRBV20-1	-	TGCAGTGCTAGACGGGTTGAAGCTTTCTTT	CSARRVEAFF
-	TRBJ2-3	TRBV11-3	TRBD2	TGTGCCAGCAGCTCCCGGGGACTAGCGGGCGTCTATACGCAGTATTTT	CASSSRGLAGVYTQYF
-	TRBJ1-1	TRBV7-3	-	TGTGCCAGCAGCTCCCTTCTTCTTATGAACACTGAAGCTTTCTTT	CASSSLLLMNTEAFF
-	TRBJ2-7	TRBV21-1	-	TGTGCCAGCAGCAGATTAAGGGAGGGCTACGAGCAGTACTTC	CASSRLREGYEQYF
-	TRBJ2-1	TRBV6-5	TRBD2	TGTGCCAGCACCTACTCGCGGGGGGGTGGTGAGCAGTTCTTC	CASTYSRGGGEQFF
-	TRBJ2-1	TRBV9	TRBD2	TGTGCCAGCAGCGTAGGGGAGGGCTCCTACAATGAGCAGTTCTTC	CASSVGEGSYNEQFF
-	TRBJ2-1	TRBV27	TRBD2	TGTGCCAGCAGTGTACTAGCGGGAGGGGTAAATGAGCAGTTCTTC	CASSVLAGGVNEQFF
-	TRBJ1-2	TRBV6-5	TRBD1	TGTGCCAGCAGTTCGGACAGGTTTATCGGTGGCTACACCTTC	CASSSDRFIGGYTF
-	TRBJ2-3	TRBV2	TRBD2	TGTGCCAGCGTAGCGGGAGTATCGGGGGGGGATACGCAGTATTTT	CASVAGVSGGDTQYF
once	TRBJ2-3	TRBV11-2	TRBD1	TGTGCCAGCAGCCCGGGACAGGGGCTCACAGATACGCAGTATTTT	CASSPGQGLTDTQYF
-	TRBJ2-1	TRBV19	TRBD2	TGTGCCAGTAGTATAGGCCTCTCAGCGGGAGTTGGTGAGCAGTTCTTC	CASSIGLSAGVGEQFF
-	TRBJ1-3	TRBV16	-	TGTGCCAGCAGCCAATCGGCCAGGGGCCCTGGAAACACCATATATTTT	CASSQSARGPGNTIYF
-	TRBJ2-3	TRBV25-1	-	TGTGCCAGCAGTGTTAGCGGCACAGATACGCAGTATTTT	CASSVSGTDTQYF
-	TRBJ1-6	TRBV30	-	TGTGCTCACCGGGGTATTGACCCCTATAATTCACCCCTCCACTTT	CAHRGIDPYNSPLHF
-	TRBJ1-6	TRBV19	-	TGTGCCAGTAGTCTACAGTCATCCTATAATTCACCCCTCCACTTT	CASSLQSSYNSPLHF
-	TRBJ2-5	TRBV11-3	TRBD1	TGTGCCAGCAGCTCGGGACAGGAACGGGAGACCCAGTACTTC	CASSSGQERETQYF
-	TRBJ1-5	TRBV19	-	TGTGCCAGTAAAATCAGTACAGCACATAGCAATCAGCCCCAGCATTTT	CASKISTAHSNQPQHF
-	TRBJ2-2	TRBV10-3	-	TGTGCCATCAGTACCGGGGGCACCGGGGAGCTGTTTTTT	CAISTGGTGELFF
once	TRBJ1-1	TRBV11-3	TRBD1	TGTGCCAGCAGCTTAGATGGGACAGTGAACACTGAAGCTTTCTTT	CASSLDGTVNTEAFF
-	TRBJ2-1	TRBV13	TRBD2	TGTGCCAGCAGCTTAGGTGACGGGAGGGCCCAGATTGAGCAGTTCTTC	CASSLGDGRAQIEQFF
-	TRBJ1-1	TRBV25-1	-	TGTGCCAGCAGCTATACAGGAAACACTGAAGCTTTCTTT	CASSYTGNTEAFF